The 9 T cell receptor beta chains listed next were all sequenced from one sample in a study of blood T cell repertoires in COVID-19. The protocol was immunoSEQ multiplex PCR, while the TCRdb copy is restricted to in-frame clones and leaves out a portion. The sample lists around 150,000 clones; 75% to 90% were seen once. The sample consisted of peripheral blood. Source of these receptors: a man aged 70-80 years with acute or convalescent COVID-19.

This rearrangement joins TRBV27 to TRBJ1-6; D remains ambiguous. The CDR3 contains 15 residues. CDR1 and CDR2 from the germline V gene are MNHEY and SMNVEV (reference sequence). V was trimmed by 10 bases and J by 7 bases, leaving 20 bases between them. The CDR3 bases are TGTGCCACCCAGATCTACGGTGCGGGCAATTCACCCCTCCACTTT. Encoded protein: CATQIYGAGNSPLHF.

V is TRBV6-5 and J is TRBJ1-2; 7 positions agree with TRBD1. The CDR3 contains 14 residues. Germline lookup yields CDR1 MNHEY and CDR2 SVGAGI. V gave up 5 bases and J gave up 8 bases; unmatched junction bases: 11. Written as DNA, the CDR3 is TGTGCCAGCAGTAACCAGGGGGTCCGGGGCGGCTACACCTTC. Amino acid sequence: CASSNQGVRGGYTF.

The chain employs TRBV3-1 (or the pseudogene TRBV3-2) and TRBJ1-2; 8 nucleotides agree with TRBD1. The CDR3 covers 14 residues. Germline-derived CDR1 and CDR2 are LGHDT and YNNKEL (reference sequence). V gave up 5 bases and J gave up 2 bases; unmatched junction bases: 4. CDR3 in DNA: TGTGCCAGCAGCTCGACAGGGGACAACTATGGCTACACCTTC. It codes for CASSSTGDNYGYTF.

The chain uses TRBV6-1 and TRBJ1-2, with 7 bases identical to TRBD1. V trimming: 2 bases; J trimming: 3 bases; junction bases outside the gene matches: 6. The germline gives CDR1 MNHNS, CDR2 SASEGT. The CDR3 loop spans 15 amino acids. The CDR3 DNA sequence: TGTGCCAGCAGTGAACAGGGGGGATTTCACTATGGCTACACCTTC. It is translated as CASSEQGGFHYGYTF.

This sequence joins TRBV5-8 and TRBJ2-7, with D tentatively TRBD1 (5 bases). Germline V CDR1 and CDR2: SGHTS, YDEGEE. This CDR3 spans 16 amino acids. The V and J ends lost 4 bases and 3 bases respectively, with 20 bases between them. CDR3 in DNA: TGTGCCAGCAGCCAGCAGTGGGGCGCCGGATACTACGAGCAGTACTTC. Its translation is CASSQQWGAGYYEQYF.

The chain recombines TRBV6-5 with TRBJ1-2; tentative D call: TRBD1 (5 bases). CDR3 length equals 15 residues. The ends were cut back, 2 bases at V and 2 bases at J, with 12 bases in the middle. Germline assignment: CDR1 MNHEY and CDR2 SVGAGI. DNA for the CDR3: TGTGCCAGCAGTTACACACAGGCATCCAACTATGGCTACACCTTC. It codes for CASSYTQASNYGYTF.

Comment on this clone: This sample includes further DNA sequences coding for the same CDR3. The rearrangement uses TRBV9 and TRBJ1-5; 7 bases match TRBD1. V gave up 0 bases and J gave up 2 bases; unmatched junction bases: 2. Germline V gene sequence: CDR1 SGDLS, CDR2 YYNGEE. CDR3 length equals 15 residues. In nucleotides, the CDR3 is TGTGCCAGCAGCGTAGGAGGACAGGGCAATCAGCCCCAGCATTTT. This sequence encodes CASSVGGQGNQPQHF. Together with reference TRBV9 and TRBJ1-5, the CDR3 gives the full variable domain: DSGVTQTPKHLITATGQRVTLRCSPRSGDLSVYWYQQSLDQGLQFLIQYYNGEERAKGNILERFSAQQFPDLHSELNLSSLELGDSALYFCASSVGGQGNQPQHFGDGTRLSIL.

This clone was seen only a few times. The chain carries TRBV19 and TRBJ2-5; 7 positions match TRBD1. Germline V gene sequence: CDR1 LNHDA, CDR2 SQIVND (reference sequence). This CDR3 contains 13 residues. Trimming at V came to 6 bases and at J to 2 bases, leaving 3 bases not matched to a gene. Here the CDR3 reads CASSKGQQETQYF. The CDR3 DNA follows: TGTGCCAGTAGCAAGGGACAGCAAGAGACCCAGTACTTC.

The rearrangement links TRBV5-4 to TRBJ2-2; 11 bases line up with TRBD2. Trimming at V came to 4 bases and at J to 2 bases, leaving 1 base not matched to a gene. Germline CDR1 reads SGHNT; CDR2 reads YYREEE (reference sequence). The length of the CDR3 is 15 residues. CDR3 sequence: CASSGTSGNTGELFF. The DNA for the CDR3 is TGTGCCAGCAGCGGGACTAGCGGAAACACCGGGGAGCTGTTTTTT. Looking up the rest from reference TRBV5-4 and TRBJ2-2 gives the full variable domain: ETGVTQSPTHLIKTRGQQVTLRCSSQSGHNTVSWYQQALGQGPQFIFQYYREEENGRGNFPPRFSGLQFPNYSSELNVNALELDDSALYLCASSGTSGNTGELFFGEGSRLTVL.